These 13 T cell receptor beta chains were all obtained from the same sample, sequenced in a study of shared clonotypes between healthy human individuals. Some clones are missing from TCRdb's copy, which holds only in-frame ones; the method was immunoSEQ multiplex PCR. The repertoire has hundreds of thousands of clones, approximately 92% of them found once; the top ten carry 20% to 30%. CD8 cells classed as naive were CD45RO-negative and positively selected for CCR7, excluding terminally differentiated effector memory CD45RA+ cells. The material sequenced was naive CD8+ T cells sorted from blood. These receptors all come from a man between 25 and 39 years old in good health.

The rearrangement uses TRBV6-5 and TRBJ2-6; no reliable D call. V shed 8 bases and J shed 2 bases, with 4 bases lying between them. This CDR3 comprises 12 residues. Germline-derived CDR1 and CDR2 are MNHEY and SVGAGI. The CDR3 region is CASAAGANVLTF. CDR3 coding DNA: TGTGCCAGCGCGGCTGGGGCCAACGTCCTGACTTTC.

This chain uses TRBV9 with TRBJ2-7; D call uncertain. V was clipped by 1 base and J by 6 bases, with 11 bases between them. CDR1 is SGDLS, CDR2 YYNGEE, per germline. This CDR3 is built from 13 residues. The CDR3 region is CASSVLDLGEQYF. The CDR3 DNA reads TGTGCCAGCAGCGTATTAGATCTTGGCGAGCAGTACTTC. Variable domain in full (rest from reference TRBV9 and TRBJ2-7): DSGVTQTPKHLITATGQRVTLRCSPRSGDLSVYWYQQSLDQGLQFLIQYYNGEERAKGNILERFSAQQFPDLHSELNLSSLELGDSALYFCASSVLDLGEQYFGPGTRLTVT.

The chain combines TRBV29-1 with TRBJ1-2; 9 nucleotides align to TRBD1. The CDR3 consists of 15 residues. From germline, CDR1 is SQVTM and CDR2 ANQGSEA. After removal of 6 bases from V and 5 bases from J, the junction contained 13 bases not matched to a gene. For the CDR3, the DNA is TGCAGCGTCTCCGGGACAGGGTCTCTTCTTTATGGCTACACCTTC. It is translated as CSVSGTGSLLYGYTF.

The chain carries TRBV9 and TRBJ1-1; the D is unclear. This CDR3 has 15 amino acids. V was shortened by 4 bases and J by 0 bases, with 13 bases between the two germline ends. Germline V gene lookup returns CDR1 SGDLS and CDR2 YYNGEE. The CDR3 bases are TGTGCCAGCAGCCCCCATGTAGGGATGAACACTGAAGCTTTCTTT. Protein product: CASSPHVGMNTEAFF.

The CDR3 is CASSASRQGKDSSYEQYF. In DNA form, the CDR3 reads TGTGCCAGCAGTGCCAGTAGGCAGGGCAAAGACTCATCCTACGAGCAGTACTTC. The chain is built from TRBV2 and TRBJ2-7, with D tentatively TRBD1 (5 bases). This CDR3 contains 18 residues. Germline CDR1 reads SNHLY; CDR2 reads FYNNEI. The V gene lost 4 bases and the J gene lost 1 base, with 23 bases spanning the gap.

The chain links TRBV6-5 to TRBJ2-7, with TRBD1 identical over 7 bases. The ends lost 5 bases at V and 3 bases at J; junction bases unmatched: 10. CDR1 is MNHEY and CDR2 is SVGAGI in the germline V gene. The CDR3 covers 15 residues. The CDR3 region has the DNA TGTGCCAGCAGTATCCGGGACAGTGAATACTACGAGCAGTACTTC. Amino acid sequence: CASSIRDSEYYEQYF.

This sequence joins TRBV28 and TRBJ2-7; 9 nucleotides align to TRBD1. The CDR3 runs to 15 residues. The junction had 11 bases not matched to a gene; V was cut back by 5 bases and J by 6 bases. Looked up from germline, CDR1 is MDHEN and CDR2 is SYDVKM. Written as DNA, the CDR3 is TGTGCCAGCAGTCCGTTGACAGGGGGACCCATCGAGCAGTACTTC. Protein product: CASSPLTGGPIEQYF.

Turning to this clone: This CDR3 is also generated by other DNA sequences in the sample. CDR3 DNA: TGTGCCAGCAGTTTATATCTCACAGATACGCAGTATTTT. This gives the protein CASSLYLTDTQYF. V gene TRBV27 combines with J gene TRBJ2-3; D call uncertain. Germline V gives CDR1 MNHEY, CDR2 SMNVEV (reference sequence). V lost 1 base and J 2 bases, leaving 4 bases between the germline ends. The CDR3 totals 13 residues.

This clone was counted once. The chain carries TRBV7-9 and TRBJ1-2, with TRBD1 identical over 7 bases. This CDR3 is built from 15 residues. Germline CDR1 reads SEHNR; CDR2 reads FQNEAQ (reference sequence). The V gene end was trimmed by 5 bases and the J gene end by 0 bases; junction bases not matched to a gene: 6. Here the CDR3 reads CASSQMGQTNYGYTF. CDR3 in DNA: TGTGCCAGCAGCCAGATGGGACAGACTAACTATGGCTACACCTTC.

This clone was detected a few times. V is TRBV27 and J is TRBJ2-7, with TRBD2 identical over 7 bases. CDR3 size: 18 residues. The V gene end was trimmed by 7 bases and the J gene end by 1 base; junction bases not matched to a gene: 19. From germline, CDR1 is MNHEY and CDR2 SMNVEV (reference sequence). The CDR3 protein is CASIIPRNREGHSYEQYF. The CDR3 DNA sequence: TGTGCCAGCATAATCCCCCGTAATAGGGAGGGCCATTCCTACGAGCAGTACTTC.

The rearrangement links TRBV5-8 to TRBJ2-1; 8 bases align to TRBD2. Germline V gene data show CDR1 as SGHTS and CDR2 as YDEGEE. Losses at the gene ends were 1 base for V and 7 bases for J; bases not matched to a gene: 4. This CDR3 is built from 14 residues. The CDR3 reads CASSLHSGANEQFF. The CDR3 nucleotides are TGTGCCAGCAGCTTGCATAGCGGGGCTAATGAGCAGTTCTTC. The full variable domain, with the rest looked up from reference TRBV5-8 and TRBJ2-1, is EAGVTQSPTHLIKTRGQQATLRCSPISGHTSVYWYQQALGLGLQFLLWYDEGEERNRGNFPPRFSGRQFPNYSSELNVNALELEDSALYLCASSLHSGANEQFFGPGTRLTVL.

This clone has a handful of counts. At the DNA level, this CDR3 is encoded by other sequences in the same sample as well. The V call is TRBV27, the J call TRBJ2-1; D is undetermined. The germline V gene encodes CDR1 MNHEY and CDR2 SMNVEV (reference sequence). The CDR3 covers 11 residues. Trimming stripped 3 bases from V and 6 bases from J, with 3 bases between. In DNA form, the CDR3 reads TGTGCCAGCAGTTTGGGCAATGAGCAGTTCTTC. It translates to CASSLGNEQFF.

This chain uses TRBV10-3 with TRBJ1-1; 8 positions match TRBD1. The V and J ends lost 3 bases and 1 base, in that order; junction bases with no gene match: 7. Germline V lookup: CDR1 ENHRY, CDR2 SYGVKD. The CDR3 has 16 residues. The CDR3 nucleotides are TGTGCCATCAGTGACGTTTGGACAGGGCAGAACACTGAAGCTTTCTTT. It encodes CAISDVWTGQNTEAFF.